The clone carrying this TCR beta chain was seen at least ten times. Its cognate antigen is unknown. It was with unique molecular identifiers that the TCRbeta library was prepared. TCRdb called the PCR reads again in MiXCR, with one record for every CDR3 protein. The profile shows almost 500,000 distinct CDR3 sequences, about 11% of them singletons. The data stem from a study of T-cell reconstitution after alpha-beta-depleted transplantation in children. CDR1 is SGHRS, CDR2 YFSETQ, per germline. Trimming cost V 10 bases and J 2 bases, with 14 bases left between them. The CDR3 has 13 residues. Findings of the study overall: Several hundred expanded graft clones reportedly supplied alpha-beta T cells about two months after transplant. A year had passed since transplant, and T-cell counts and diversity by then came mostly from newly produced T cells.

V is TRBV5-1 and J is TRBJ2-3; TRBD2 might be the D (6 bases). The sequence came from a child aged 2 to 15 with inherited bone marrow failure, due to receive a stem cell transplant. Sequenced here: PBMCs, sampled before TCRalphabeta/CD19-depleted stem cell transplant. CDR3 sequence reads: CASWRAATDTQYF. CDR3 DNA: TGCGCCTCCTGGAGGGCCGCCACAGATACGCAGTATTTT.